This entry describes one T cell receptor beta chain. The source of the sample is a study of blood T cell repertoires in COVID-19. Per germline, CDR1 MDHEN and CDR2 SYDVKM. The V segment lost 8 bases and the J segment 3 bases; nucleotides outside the gene matches: 10. This CDR3 comprises 16 residues. TCRdb keeps only in-frame clones here, not all; method: immunoSEQ multiplex PCR. The data contain approximately 200,000 clones, roughly 83% of them singletons. This receptor was obtained from a woman aged 30 to 39 who had recovered from COVID-19. Sequencing was carried out using PBMCs or T cells enriched from blood (not recorded which). The V and J genes are TRBV28 and TRBJ2-2, with 9 bases matching TRBD1. DNA for the CDR3: TGTGCCAGCGGACCACAGGGGGCGGCGGACACCGGGGAGCTGTTTTTT. Its translation is CASGPQGAADTGELFF.